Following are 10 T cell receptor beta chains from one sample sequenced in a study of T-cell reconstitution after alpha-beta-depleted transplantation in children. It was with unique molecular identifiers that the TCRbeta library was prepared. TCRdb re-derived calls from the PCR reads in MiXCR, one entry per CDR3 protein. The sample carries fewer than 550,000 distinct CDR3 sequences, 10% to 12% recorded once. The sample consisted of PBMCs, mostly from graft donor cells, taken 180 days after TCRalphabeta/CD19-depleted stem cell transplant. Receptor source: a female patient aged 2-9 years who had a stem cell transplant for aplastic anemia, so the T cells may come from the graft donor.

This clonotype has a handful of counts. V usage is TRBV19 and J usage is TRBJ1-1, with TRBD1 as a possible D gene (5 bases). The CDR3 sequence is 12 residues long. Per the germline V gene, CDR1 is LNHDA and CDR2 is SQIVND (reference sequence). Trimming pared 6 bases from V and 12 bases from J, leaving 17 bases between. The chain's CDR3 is CASSPGPRGTFF. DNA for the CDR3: TGTGCCAGTAGCCCGGGACCGCGAGGTACTTTCTTT.

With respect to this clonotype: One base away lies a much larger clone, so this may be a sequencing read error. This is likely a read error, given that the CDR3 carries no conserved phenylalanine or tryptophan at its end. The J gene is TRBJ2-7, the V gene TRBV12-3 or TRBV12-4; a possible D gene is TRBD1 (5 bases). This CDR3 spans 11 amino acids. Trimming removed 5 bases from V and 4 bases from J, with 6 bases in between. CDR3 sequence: CASSKGYEQYS. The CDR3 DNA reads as TGTGCCAGCAGTAAGGGGTACGAGCAGTACTCC.

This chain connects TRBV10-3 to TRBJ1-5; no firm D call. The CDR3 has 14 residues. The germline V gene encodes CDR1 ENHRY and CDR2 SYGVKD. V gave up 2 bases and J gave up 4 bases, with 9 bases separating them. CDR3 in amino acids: CAISEGERNQPQHF. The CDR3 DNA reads TGTGCCATCAGTGAGGGGGAGAGGAATCAGCCCCAGCATTTT.

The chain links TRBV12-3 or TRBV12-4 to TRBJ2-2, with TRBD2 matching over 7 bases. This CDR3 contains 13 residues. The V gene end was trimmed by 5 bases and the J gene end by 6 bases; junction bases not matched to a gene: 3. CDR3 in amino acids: CASSELAAGELFF. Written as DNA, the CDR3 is TGTGCCAGCAGTGAGCTAGCGGCCGGGGAGCTGTTTTTT.

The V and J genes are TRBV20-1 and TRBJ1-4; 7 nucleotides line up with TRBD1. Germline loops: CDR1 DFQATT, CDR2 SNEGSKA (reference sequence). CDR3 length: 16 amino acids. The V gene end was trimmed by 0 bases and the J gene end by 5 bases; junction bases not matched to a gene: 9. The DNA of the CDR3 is TGCAGTGCTAGAGATCGTTTCGGGACAGTAAATGAAAAACTGTTTTTT. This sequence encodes CSARDRFGTVNEKLFF.

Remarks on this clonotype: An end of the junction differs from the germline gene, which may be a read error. The CDR3 nucleotides are TGCAGCGCTGAAGGGGACAGCCGGAGGGGAAAACTGTTTTTT. Its translation is CSAEGDSRRGKLFF. This chain uses TRBV29-1 with TRBJ1-4; 7 bases agree with TRBD1. The CDR3 has 14 amino acids. Germline V gene lookup returns CDR1 SQVTM and CDR2 ANQGSEA.

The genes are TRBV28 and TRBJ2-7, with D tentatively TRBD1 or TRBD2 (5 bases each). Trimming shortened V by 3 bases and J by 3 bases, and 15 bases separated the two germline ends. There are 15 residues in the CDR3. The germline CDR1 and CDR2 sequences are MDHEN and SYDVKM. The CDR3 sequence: CASSLRWDGIYEQYF. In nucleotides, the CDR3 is TGTGCCAGCAGTTTGCGGTGGGACGGAATCTACGAGCAGTACTTC.

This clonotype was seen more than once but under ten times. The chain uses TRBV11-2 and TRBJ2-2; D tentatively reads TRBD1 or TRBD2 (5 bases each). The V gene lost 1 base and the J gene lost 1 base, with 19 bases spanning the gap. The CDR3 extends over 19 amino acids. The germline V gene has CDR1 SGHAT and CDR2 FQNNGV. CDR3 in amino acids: CASSLGWRQGFGNTGELFF. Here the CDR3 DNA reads TGTGCCAGCAGCTTAGGATGGAGGCAGGGTTTCGGGAACACCGGGGAGCTGTTTTTT.

CDR3 in DNA: TGTGCCAGCAGCTTAACTAGCGGGAGAATAGACACCGGGGAGCTGTTTTTT. This sequence encodes CASSLTSGRIDTGELFF. The J gene is TRBJ2-2, the V gene TRBV7-9; 11 bases map to TRBD2. CDR1 SEHNR and CDR2 FQNEAQ come from the germline V gene (reference sequence). V was pared by 2 bases and J by 3 bases, with 5 bases of the junction left unmatched. The CDR3 runs 17 residues. Variable domain in full (rest from reference TRBV7-9 and TRBJ2-2): DTGVSQNPRHKITKRGQNVTFRCDPISEHNRLYWYRQTLGQGPEFLTYFQNEAQLEKSRLLSDRFSAERPKGSFSTLEIQRTEQGDSAMYLCASSLTSGRIDTGELFFGEGSRLTVL.

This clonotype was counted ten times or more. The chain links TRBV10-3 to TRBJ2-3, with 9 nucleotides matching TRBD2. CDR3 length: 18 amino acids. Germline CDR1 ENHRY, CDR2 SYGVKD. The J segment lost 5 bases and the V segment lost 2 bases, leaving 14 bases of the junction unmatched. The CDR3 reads CAISERSGTSMGGDTQYF. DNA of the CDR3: TGTGCCATCAGTGAGCGGTCCGGGACTAGCATGGGCGGAGATACGCAGTATTTT.